The T cell receptor (beta chain) described here comes from a study of blood T cell repertoires in COVID-19. Study context: Some COVID-19 samples were acute and others convalescent; all came from the United States, Italy and Spain. T cells, B-cell-depleted T cells, or PBMCs supplied cDNA or gDNA.

Produced via immunoSEQ multiplex PCR; TCRdb's table is partial and in-frame only. This table holds about 180,000 clones, roughly nine tenths found once. Per germline, CDR1 SNHLY and CDR2 FYNNEI. The CDR3 loop spans 15 amino acids. Trimming shortened V by 8 bases and J by 2 bases, and 15 bases separated the two germline ends. Sample: peripheral blood. This chain connects TRBV2 to TRBJ1-4; D ambiguous. The receptor comes from a man between 18 and 35 years old who had recovered from COVID-19. In DNA, the CDR3 is TGTGCCAGCCTCCTGGCCGGAGCTACTAATGAAAAACTGTTTTTT. This codes for CASLLAGATNEKLFF.